Below, 8 T cell receptor beta chains from the same sample are listed, as sequenced in a study of OX40 agonist ivuxolimab in advanced cancers. Repertoires were generated with immunoSEQ multiplex PCR, while TCRdb's copy carries only in-frame clones and drops some. Here the sample spans about 24,000 clones, roughly 84% being singletons. Source: CD4+ or CD8+ T cells sorted from blood, taken in a trial of the OX40 agonist ivuxolimab. These receptors were obtained from an adult with an advanced solid tumor such as melanoma, head and neck, liver or kidney cancer.

With respect to this clone: This sample includes further DNA sequences coding for the same CDR3. This sequence joins TRBV9 and TRBJ2-5; D gene ambiguous. CDR1 is SGDLS and CDR2 is YYNGEE in the germline V gene. V was cut by 0 bases and J by 4 bases, with 4 bases left in between. The CDR3 runs to 12 residues. For the CDR3, the DNA is TGTGCCAGCAGCGTAGGTGGAGAGACCCAGTACTTC. Translating gives CASSVGGETQYF.

The V call is TRBV20-1, the J call TRBJ1-1; D not resolved. Trimming removed 6 bases from V and 7 bases from J, with 12 bases in between. The CDR3 has 11 amino acids. CDR1 and CDR2 (germline): DFQATT, SNEGSKA (reference sequence). CDR3 DNA: TGCAGTGCCAAATACTTAGATGAAGCTTTCTTT. This translates into CSAKYLDEAFF.

The chain joins TRBV2 to TRBJ1-5, with 11 bases aligning to TRBD1. The germline V gene has CDR1 SNHLY and CDR2 FYNNEI. This CDR3 has 18 amino acids. V trimming: 6 bases; J trimming: 0 bases; junction bases outside the gene matches: 10. CDR3 loop: CASRGTGGAPYSNQPQHF. The CDR3 DNA follows: TGTGCCAGCAGGGGGACAGGGGGGGCGCCTTATAGCAATCAGCCCCAGCATTTT.

The rearrangement joins TRBV9 to TRBJ2-7; TRBD2 agrees at 7 bases. Germline V gene lookup returns CDR1 SGDLS and CDR2 YYNGEE. CDR3 length: 18 residues. The trim removed 0 bases at V and 0 bases at J, leaving 12 bases unmatched. In DNA, the CDR3 is TGTGCCAGCAGCGTAGCCCGTCTTAGGAGGACTAGCTCCTACGAGCAGTACTTC. It specifies CASSVARLRRTSSYEQYF.

This clone was seen a single time. The rearrangement uses TRBV5-1 and TRBJ2-2; 8 bases agree with TRBD1. Trimming cost V 4 bases and J 4 bases; bases outside gene matches: 12. CDR3 length equals 17 residues. The V gene's germline CDR1 is SGHRS and CDR2 YFSETQ. The CDR3 sequence is CASSPLPQGEGTGELFF. The DNA for the CDR3 is TGCGCCAGCAGCCCCTTGCCACAGGGGGAAGGCACCGGGGAGCTGTTTTTT.

The V and J genes are TRBV6-6 and TRBJ2-1; 10 bases line up with TRBD1. The CDR3 has 15 residues. V shed 6 bases, J shed 8 bases, and the junction held 10 bases outside the gene matches. Germline-derived CDR1 and CDR2 are MNHNY and SVGAGI (reference sequence). In nucleotides, the CDR3 is TGTGCCAGCAGGACCGGGACAGGGGATTTCGATGAGCAGTTCTTC. It translates to CASRTGTGDFDEQFF.

A single count supports this clone. J is TRBJ2-3 and V is TRBV20-1; perhaps TRBD1 as D (5 bases). The CDR3 covers 10 residues. Germline V gene sequence: CDR1 DFQATT, CDR2 SNEGSKA (reference sequence). The CDR3 region is CRAGTDTQYF. Here the CDR3 DNA reads TGCAGGGCAGGGACAGATACGCAGTATTTT.

The gene calls are TRBV7-8 and TRBJ1-1; possible D gene TRBD1, 5 bases. CDR1 and CDR2 (germline): SGHVS, FQNEAQ. This CDR3 is 15 amino acids long. Trimming removed 2 bases at V and 3 bases at J, with 13 bases between. The CDR3 DNA reads as TGTGCCAGCAGCTTAAGGGGCGGGGCTGACACTGAAGCTTTCTTT. Its protein is CASSLRGGADTEAFF.